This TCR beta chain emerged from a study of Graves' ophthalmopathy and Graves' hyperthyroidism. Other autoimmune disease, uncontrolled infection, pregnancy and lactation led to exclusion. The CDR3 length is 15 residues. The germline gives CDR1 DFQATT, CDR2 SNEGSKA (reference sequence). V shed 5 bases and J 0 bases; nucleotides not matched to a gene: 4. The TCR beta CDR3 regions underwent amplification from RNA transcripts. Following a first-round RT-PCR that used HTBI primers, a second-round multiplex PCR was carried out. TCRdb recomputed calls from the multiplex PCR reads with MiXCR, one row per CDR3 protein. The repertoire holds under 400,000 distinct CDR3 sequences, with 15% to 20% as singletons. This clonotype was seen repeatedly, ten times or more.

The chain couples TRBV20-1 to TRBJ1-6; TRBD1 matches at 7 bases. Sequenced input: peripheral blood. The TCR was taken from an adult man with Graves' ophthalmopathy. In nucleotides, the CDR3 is TGCAGTGCTGCCAGGGGGAGCTCCTATAATTCACCCCTCCACTTT. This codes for CSAARGSSYNSPLHF.